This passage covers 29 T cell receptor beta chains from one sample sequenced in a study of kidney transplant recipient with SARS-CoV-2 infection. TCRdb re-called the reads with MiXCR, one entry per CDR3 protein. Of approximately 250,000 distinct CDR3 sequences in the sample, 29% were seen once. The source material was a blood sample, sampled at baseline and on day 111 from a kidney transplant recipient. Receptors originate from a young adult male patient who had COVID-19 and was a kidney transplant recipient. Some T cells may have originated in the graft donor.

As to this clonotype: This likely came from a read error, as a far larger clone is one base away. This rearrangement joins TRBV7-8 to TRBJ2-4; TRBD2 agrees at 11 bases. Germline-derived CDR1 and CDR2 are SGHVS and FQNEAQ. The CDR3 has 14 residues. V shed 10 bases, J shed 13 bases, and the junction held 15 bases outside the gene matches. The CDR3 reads CANRGTSGLGEQYF. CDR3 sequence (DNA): TGTGCCAACAGGGGGACTAGCGGATTAGGAGAGCAGTACTTC.

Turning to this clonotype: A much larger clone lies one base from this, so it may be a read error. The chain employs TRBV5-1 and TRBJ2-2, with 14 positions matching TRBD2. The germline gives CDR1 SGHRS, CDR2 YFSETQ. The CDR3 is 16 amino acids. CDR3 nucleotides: TGCGCCAACAGCTCGGGACTAGCGGGGGTATCAGGGGAGCTGTTTTTT. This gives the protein CANSSGLAGVSGELFF.

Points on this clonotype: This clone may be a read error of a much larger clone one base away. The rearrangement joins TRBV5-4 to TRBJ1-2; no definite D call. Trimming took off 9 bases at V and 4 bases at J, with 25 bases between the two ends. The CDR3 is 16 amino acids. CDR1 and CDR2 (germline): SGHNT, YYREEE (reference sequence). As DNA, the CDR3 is TGTGCCAACATGGCCATCGTACCAGGAAAGACCTATGGCTACACCTTC. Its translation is CANMAIVPGKTYGYTF.

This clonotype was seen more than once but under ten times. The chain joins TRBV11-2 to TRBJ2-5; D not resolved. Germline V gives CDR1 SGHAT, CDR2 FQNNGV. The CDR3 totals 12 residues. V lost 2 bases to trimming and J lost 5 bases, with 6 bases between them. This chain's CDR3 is CASSLMVETQYF. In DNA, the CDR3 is TGTGCCAGCAGCTTAATGGTCGAGACCCAGTACTTC.

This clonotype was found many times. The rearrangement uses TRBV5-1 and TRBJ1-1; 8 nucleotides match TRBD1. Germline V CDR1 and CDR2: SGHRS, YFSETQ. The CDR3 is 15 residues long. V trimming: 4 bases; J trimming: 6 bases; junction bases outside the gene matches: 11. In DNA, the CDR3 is TGCGCCAGCAGCCTCCGGACAGGGACGTTTGCTGAAGCTTTCTTT. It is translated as CASSLRTGTFAEAFF.

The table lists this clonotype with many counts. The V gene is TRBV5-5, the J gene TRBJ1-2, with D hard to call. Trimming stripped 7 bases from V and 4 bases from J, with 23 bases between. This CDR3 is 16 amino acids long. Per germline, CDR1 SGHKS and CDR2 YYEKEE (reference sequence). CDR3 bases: TGTGCCAGCGGGATTGTTGTCTCGCGAAAGACCTATGGCTACACCTTC. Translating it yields CASGIVVSRKTYGYTF.

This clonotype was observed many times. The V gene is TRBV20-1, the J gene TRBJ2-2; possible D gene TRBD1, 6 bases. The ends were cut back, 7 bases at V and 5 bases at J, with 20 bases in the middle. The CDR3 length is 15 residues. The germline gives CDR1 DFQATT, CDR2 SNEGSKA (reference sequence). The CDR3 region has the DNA TGCAGTGTCAGCAGAGGGGGACCGACGACCGGGGAGCTGTTTTTT. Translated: CSVSRGGPTTGELFF.

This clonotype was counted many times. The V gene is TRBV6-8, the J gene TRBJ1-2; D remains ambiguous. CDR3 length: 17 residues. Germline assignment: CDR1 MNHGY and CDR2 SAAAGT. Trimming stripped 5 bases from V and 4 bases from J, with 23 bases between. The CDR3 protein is CASSRIRRSRKTYGYTF. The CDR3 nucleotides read TGTGCCAGCAGTCGCATCAGACGCTCTAGAAAGACCTATGGCTACACCTTC.

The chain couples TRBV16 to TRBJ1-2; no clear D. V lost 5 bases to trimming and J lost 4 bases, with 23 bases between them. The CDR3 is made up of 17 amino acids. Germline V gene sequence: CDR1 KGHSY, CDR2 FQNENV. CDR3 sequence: CASSSFAVVRKTYGYTF. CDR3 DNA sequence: TGTGCCAGCAGCTCGTTTGCGGTCGTTAGAAAGACCTATGGCTACACCTTC.

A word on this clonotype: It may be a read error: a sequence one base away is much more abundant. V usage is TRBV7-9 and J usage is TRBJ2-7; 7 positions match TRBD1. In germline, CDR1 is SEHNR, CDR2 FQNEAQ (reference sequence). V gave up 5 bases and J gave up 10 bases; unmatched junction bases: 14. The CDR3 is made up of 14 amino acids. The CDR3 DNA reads TGTGCCAGCAGCCGGACACAGGGGCAAGAGATCCAGTACTTC. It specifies CASSRTQGQEIQYF.

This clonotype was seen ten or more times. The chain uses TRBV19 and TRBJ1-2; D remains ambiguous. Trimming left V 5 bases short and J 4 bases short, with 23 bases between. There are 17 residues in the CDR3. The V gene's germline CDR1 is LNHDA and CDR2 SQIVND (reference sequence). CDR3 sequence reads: CASSVAVTNRKTYGYTF. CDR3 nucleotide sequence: TGTGCCAGTAGTGTCGCAGTGACAAATCGAAAGACCTATGGCTACACCTTC.

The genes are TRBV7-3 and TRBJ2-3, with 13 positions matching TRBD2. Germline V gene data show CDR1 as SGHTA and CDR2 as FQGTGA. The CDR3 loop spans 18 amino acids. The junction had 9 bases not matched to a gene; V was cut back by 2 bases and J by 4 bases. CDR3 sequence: CASSLAPGLAGVADTQYF. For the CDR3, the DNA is TGTGCCAGCAGCTTAGCTCCCGGACTAGCGGGAGTGGCAGATACGCAGTATTTT.

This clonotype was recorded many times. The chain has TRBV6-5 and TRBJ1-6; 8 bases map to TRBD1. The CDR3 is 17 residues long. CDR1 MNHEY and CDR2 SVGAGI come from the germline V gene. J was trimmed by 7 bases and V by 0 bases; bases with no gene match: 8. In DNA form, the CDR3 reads TGTGCCAGCAGTTACTCTCGAGGACAGGGCGTCAATTCACCCCTCCACTTT. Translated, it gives CASSYSRGQGVNSPLHF.

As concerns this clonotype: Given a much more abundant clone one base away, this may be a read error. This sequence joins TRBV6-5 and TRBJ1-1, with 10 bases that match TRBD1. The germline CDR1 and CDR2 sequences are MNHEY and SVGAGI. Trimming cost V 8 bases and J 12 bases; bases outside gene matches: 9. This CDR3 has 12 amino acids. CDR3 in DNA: TGTGCCAGCGGCAACGGACAGGGGGTAACTTTCTTT. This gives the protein CASGNGQGVTFF.

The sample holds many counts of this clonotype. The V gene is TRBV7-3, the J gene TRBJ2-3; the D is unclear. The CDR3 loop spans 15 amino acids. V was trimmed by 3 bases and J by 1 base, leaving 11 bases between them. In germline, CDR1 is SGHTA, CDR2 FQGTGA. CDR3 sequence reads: CASSFLSVGTDTQYF. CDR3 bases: TGTGCCAGCAGCTTTCTGAGCGTCGGCACAGATACGCAGTATTTT.

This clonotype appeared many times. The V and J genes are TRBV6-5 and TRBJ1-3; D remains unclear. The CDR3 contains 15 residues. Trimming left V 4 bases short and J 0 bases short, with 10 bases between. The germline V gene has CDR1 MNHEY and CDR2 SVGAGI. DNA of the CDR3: TGTGCCAGCAGTTTCCAACAGTACTCTGGAAACACCATATATTTT. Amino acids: CASSFQQYSGNTIYF.

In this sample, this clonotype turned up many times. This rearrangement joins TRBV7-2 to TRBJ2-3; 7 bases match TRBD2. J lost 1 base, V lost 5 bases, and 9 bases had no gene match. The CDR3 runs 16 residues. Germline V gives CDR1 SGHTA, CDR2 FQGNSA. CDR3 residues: CASSALVGGGTDTQYF. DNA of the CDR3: TGTGCCAGCAGCGCTTTGGTGGGGGGGGGCACAGATACGCAGTATTTT.

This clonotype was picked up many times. Here the CDR3 reads CASSGRGSWTYNEQFF. Written as DNA, the CDR3 is TGTGCCAGCAGCGGAAGAGGGAGTTGGACCTACAATGAGCAGTTCTTC. The genes are TRBV28 and TRBJ2-1; TRBD2 is a possible D gene (5 bases). Per germline, CDR1 MDHEN and CDR2 SYDVKM. The CDR3 contains 16 residues. The germline V and J ends were trimmed by 6 bases and 2 bases, with 17 bases remaining between them.

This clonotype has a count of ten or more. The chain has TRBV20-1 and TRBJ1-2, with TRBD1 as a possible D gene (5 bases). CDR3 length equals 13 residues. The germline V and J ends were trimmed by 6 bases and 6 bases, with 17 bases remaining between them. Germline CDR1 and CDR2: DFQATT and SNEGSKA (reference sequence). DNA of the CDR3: TGCAGTGCATATACGTGGGGGGACCATGGCTACACCTTC. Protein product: CSAYTWGDHGYTF.

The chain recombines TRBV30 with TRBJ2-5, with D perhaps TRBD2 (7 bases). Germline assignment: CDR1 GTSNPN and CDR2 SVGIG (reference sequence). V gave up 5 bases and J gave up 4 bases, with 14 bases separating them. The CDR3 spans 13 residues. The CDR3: CAWGEGGRETQYF. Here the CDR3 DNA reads TGTGCCTGGGGGGAGGGGGGCCGAGAGACCCAGTACTTC.

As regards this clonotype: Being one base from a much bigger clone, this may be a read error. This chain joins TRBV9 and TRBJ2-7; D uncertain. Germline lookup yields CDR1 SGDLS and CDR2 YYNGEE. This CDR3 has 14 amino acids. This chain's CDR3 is CGSSVSHSSYEQYF. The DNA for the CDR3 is TGTGGCAGCAGCGTTTCCCATAGCTCCTACGAGCAGTACTTC.

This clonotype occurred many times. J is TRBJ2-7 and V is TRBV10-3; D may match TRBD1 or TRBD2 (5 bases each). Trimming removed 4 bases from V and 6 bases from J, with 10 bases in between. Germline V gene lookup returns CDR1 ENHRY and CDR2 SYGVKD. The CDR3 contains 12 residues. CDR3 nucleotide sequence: TGTGCCATCAGTGGGGGACGGGGCGAGCAGTACTTC. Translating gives CAISGGRGEQYF.

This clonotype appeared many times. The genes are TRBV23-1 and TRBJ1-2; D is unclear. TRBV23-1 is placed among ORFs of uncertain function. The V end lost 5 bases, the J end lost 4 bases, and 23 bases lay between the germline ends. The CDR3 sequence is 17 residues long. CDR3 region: CASSFEELRRKTYGYTF. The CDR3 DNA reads TGCGCCAGCAGTTTTGAGGAGCTACGCAGAAAGACCTATGGCTACACCTTC.

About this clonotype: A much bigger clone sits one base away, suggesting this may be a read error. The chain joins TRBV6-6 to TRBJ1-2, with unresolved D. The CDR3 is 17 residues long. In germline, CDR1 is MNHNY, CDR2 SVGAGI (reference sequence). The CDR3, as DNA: TGTGCCGGCAGTACCAGATCAGGTGGGAGAAAGACCTATGGCTACACCTTC. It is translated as CAGSTRSGGRKTYGYTF.

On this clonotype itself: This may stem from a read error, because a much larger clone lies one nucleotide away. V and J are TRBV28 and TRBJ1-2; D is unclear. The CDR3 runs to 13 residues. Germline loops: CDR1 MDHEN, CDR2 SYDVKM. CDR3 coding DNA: TGTGCCGGCAGTTTAACGAAATTCGGTGGCTACACCTTC. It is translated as CAGSLTKFGGYTF.

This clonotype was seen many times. The CDR3 reads CASSLRTGPNGELFF. CDR3 nucleotides: TGCGCCAGCAGCCTTCGGACAGGTCCAAACGGGGAGCTGTTTTTT. The chain employs TRBV4-1 and TRBJ2-2; 7 nucleotides agree with TRBD1. This CDR3 region has 15 residues. J was trimmed by 7 bases and V by 4 bases; bases with no gene match: 9. The V gene's germline CDR1 is MGHRA and CDR2 YSYEKL.

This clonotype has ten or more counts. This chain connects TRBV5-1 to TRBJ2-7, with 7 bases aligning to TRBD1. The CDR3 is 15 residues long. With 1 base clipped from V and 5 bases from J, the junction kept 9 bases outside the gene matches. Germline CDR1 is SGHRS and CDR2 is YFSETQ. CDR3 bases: TGCGCCAGCAGCTTGTGGGGACAGACGGGCAACGAGCAGTACTTC. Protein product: CASSLWGQTGNEQYF.

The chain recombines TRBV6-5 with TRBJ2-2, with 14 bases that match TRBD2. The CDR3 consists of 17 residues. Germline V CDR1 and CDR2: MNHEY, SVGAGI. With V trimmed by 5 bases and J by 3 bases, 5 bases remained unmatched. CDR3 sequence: CASSGGGLAGDTGELFF. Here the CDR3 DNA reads TGTGCCAGCAGTGGGGGGGGACTAGCGGGAGACACCGGGGAGCTGTTTTTT.

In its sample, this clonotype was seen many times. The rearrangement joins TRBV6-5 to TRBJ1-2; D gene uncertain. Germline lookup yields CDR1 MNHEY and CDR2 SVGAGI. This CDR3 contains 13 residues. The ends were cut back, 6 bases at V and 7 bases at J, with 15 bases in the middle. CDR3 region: CASSQLVKAGYTF. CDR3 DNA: TGTGCCAGCAGCCAATTGGTTAAAGCTGGCTACACCTTC.